Listed here are 14 T cell receptor beta chains from one sample, sequenced in a study of cytomegalovirus exposure and HLA in healthy donors. Researchers ran the PCR with 60 Vbeta and 13 Jbeta primers. Sequencing was performed with immunoSEQ multiplex PCR; in TCRdb, only in-frame clones are kept and a portion is missing. The table has 95,000 to 110,000 clones, about 72% seen once; the top ten hold roughly 2%. The sequenced sample was PBMCs. The receptors stem from a man between 18 and 35 years old in good health and CMV-seronegative.

The chain links TRBV28 to TRBJ1-6; 8 bases line up with TRBD1. Germline CDR1 reads MDHEN; CDR2 reads SYDVKM. J gave up 9 bases and V 7 bases, and 11 bases lay outside the gene matches. This CDR3 comprises 15 residues. The CDR3 protein is CASTVGGTGISPLHF. CDR3 nucleotide sequence: TGTGCCAGCACCGTGGGGGGGACAGGTATTTCACCCCTCCACTTT.

The gene calls are TRBV5-6 and TRBJ1-2, with TRBD1 identical over 9 bases. In germline, CDR1 is SGHDT, CDR2 YYEEEE. V shed 0 bases, J shed 7 bases, and the junction held 7 bases outside the gene matches. This CDR3 has 15 amino acids. CDR3 region: CASSLGALTGGGYTF. The CDR3, as DNA: TGTGCCAGCAGCTTGGGGGCCTTGACAGGGGGTGGCTACACCTTC.

The J gene is TRBJ2-6, the V gene TRBV19; D perhaps matches TRBD1 (6 bases). The germline V gene has CDR1 LNHDA and CDR2 SQIVND (reference sequence). The CDR3 extends over 17 amino acids. V lost 1 base to trimming and J lost 0 bases, with 10 bases between them. The CDR3 region is CASSIGGTTSGANVLTF. In nucleotides, the CDR3 is TGTGCCAGTAGTATAGGGGGGACAACCTCTGGGGCCAACGTCCTGACTTTC.

This clone turned up a few times. The chain carries TRBV4-2 and TRBJ2-3; 8 bases match TRBD2. In germline, CDR1 is LGHNA, CDR2 YNFKEQ. V lost 4 bases and J lost 2; bases outside the gene matches: 8. CDR3 length equals 16 residues. DNA for the CDR3: TGTGCCAGCAGCCCTCGGGAGGGTTCGCACACAGATACGCAGTATTTT. Translated: CASSPREGSHTDTQYF.

The rearrangement uses TRBV9 and TRBJ2-1; D remains ambiguous. Trimming stripped 0 bases from V and 5 bases from J, with 12 bases between. The length of the CDR3 is 15 residues. The germline V gene encodes CDR1 SGDLS and CDR2 YYNGEE. The DNA for the CDR3 is TGTGCCAGCAGCGTAGGGCTAGTGTCCCACAATGAGCAGTTCTTC. Its translation is CASSVGLVSHNEQFF.

The chain couples TRBV7-9 to TRBJ1-5, with D unclear. Trimming removed 0 bases from V and 4 bases from J, with 10 bases in between. CDR3 length: 15 residues. The germline gives CDR1 SEHNR, CDR2 FQNEAQ (reference sequence). The CDR3 DNA is TGTGCCAGCAGCTTAGCTGGGCGACCAAATCAGCCCCAGCATTTT. Protein product: CASSLAGRPNQPQHF.

The gene calls are TRBV6-5 and TRBJ2-5; D possibly corresponds to TRBD1 (5 bases). Looked up from germline, CDR1 is MNHEY and CDR2 is SVGAGI. V lost 6 bases, J lost 1 base, and 12 bases lay in between. The CDR3 covers 14 residues. CDR3 DNA sequence: TGTGCCAGCAGACCCTGGACAAGCCAAGAGACCCAGTACTTC. Protein product: CASRPWTSQETQYF.

This CDR3 reads CASRYLNVSPLHF. The CDR3 DNA follows: TGTGCCAGTAGATATCTAAACGTATCACCCCTCCACTTT. The chain carries TRBV19 and TRBJ1-6; D call uncertain. This CDR3 has 13 amino acids. CDR1 and CDR2 from the germline V gene are LNHDA and SQIVND (reference sequence). Trimming shortened V by 6 bases and J by 10 bases, and 13 bases separated the two germline ends.

This chain uses TRBV27 with TRBJ1-4; no clear D gene. The CDR3 length is 14 residues. CDR1 and CDR2 (germline): MNHEY, SMNVEV (reference sequence). V was cut by 3 bases and J by 4 bases, with 9 bases left in between. CDR3 in amino acids: CASSFSGFNEKLFF. CDR3 bases: TGTGCCAGCAGTTTCTCGGGATTTAATGAAAAACTGTTTTTT.

V is TRBV19 and J is TRBJ1-5; no clear D gene. Trimming removed 3 bases from V and 4 bases from J, with 16 bases in between. The CDR3 is made up of 16 amino acids. The germline CDR1 and CDR2 sequences are LNHDA and SQIVND (reference sequence). The CDR3 here is CASSIATGNQNQPQHF. DNA for the CDR3: TGTGCCAGTAGTATCGCAACCGGGAACCAAAATCAGCCCCAGCATTTT.

This chain connects TRBV14 to TRBJ2-5, with 7 bases identical to TRBD1. Germline V gene lookup returns CDR1 SGHDN and CDR2 FVKESK. The CDR3 totals 13 residues. V lost 6 bases to trimming and J lost 1 base; unmatched junction nucleotides: 2. The CDR3 reads CASRRTGQETQYF. The DNA of the CDR3 is TGTGCCAGCAGGAGGACAGGCCAAGAGACCCAGTACTTC.

The genes are TRBV18 and TRBJ1-6; 8 bases are shared with TRBD1. Germline lookup yields CDR1 KGHSH and CDR2 LQKENI. This CDR3 comprises 15 residues. With V trimmed by 4 bases and J by 11 bases, 10 bases remained unmatched. CDR3 sequence reads: CASSLGTGGNPPLHF. The CDR3 coding sequence is TGTGCCAGCTCACTCGGGACAGGTGGAAATCCACCCCTCCACTTT.

V gene TRBV6-1 combines with J gene TRBJ2-1; 9 bases align to TRBD1. Trimming cost V 4 bases and J 8 bases; bases outside gene matches: 6. CDR1 is MNHNS and CDR2 is SASEGT in the germline V gene. The CDR3 loop spans 14 amino acids. CDR3 residues: CASSASRTGDEQFF. CDR3 coding DNA: TGTGCCAGCAGTGCATCGAGGACAGGGGATGAGCAGTTCTTC.

The chain has TRBV29-1 and TRBJ1-2, with no clear D. This CDR3 is built from 12 residues. Trimming left V 3 bases short and J 2 bases short, with 7 bases between. CDR1 and CDR2 (germline): SQVTM, ANQGSEA. The CDR3 spells CSVDSVNYGYTF. The CDR3 DNA is TGCAGCGTTGATTCAGTCAACTATGGCTACACCTTC.